This T cell receptor (beta chain) appears in the sequencing data of a study of a mutant IDH1 vaccine in newly diagnosed glioma. Whole-study context: Treated patients had a mean age of approximately 40 years and an approximately 60% male, 37.5% female split. Previous treatment comprised radiotherapy, temozolomide, or both, mostly both.

Repertoires were generated with immunoSEQ multiplex PCR, while TCRdb's copy carries only in-frame clones and drops some. Seen here are about 88,000 clones, over 75% observed once, and the top ten hold about 5.6%. Time point meaning: baseline, week 1 (first vaccination visit). Noted treatment: pre-vaccination baseline after standard-of-care therapy. The material was PBMCs, obtained from a glioma patient treated with radiotherapy, temozolomide or both. This clonotype originated in a man in his forties with glioma. Some clones in this sample may be carry-over from other donors' samples.

CDR3 DNA sequence: TGTGCCAGCAGGAAGGGACTAGCGGGGGCTGAGACCCAGTACTTC. Translating gives CASRKGLAGAETQYF. This rearrangement joins TRBV6-5 to TRBJ2-5; 14 positions match TRBD2. The germline V gene encodes CDR1 MNHEY and CDR2 SVGAGI. V lost 6 bases to trimming and J lost 5 bases; unmatched junction nucleotides: 5. The CDR3 covers 15 residues.